Included here is one T cell receptor beta chain sequence, with context. The data originate from a study of blood T cells in healthy people across ages. Per individual sample, total RNA of at least 5 micrograms was extracted. The authors ran a second PCR of about 7 to 12 cycles using a sample-barcoded 5' primer and a J-beta primer mix. MiXCR, run by TCRdb on the 5' RACE reads, gives a single entry per CDR3 protein. The sample yields about 1.6 million distinct CDR3 sequences, about 35% seen once. V was pared by 6 bases and J by 5 bases, with 9 bases of the junction left unmatched. CDR3 length: 15 amino acids. Germline CDR1 is SNHLY and CDR2 is FYNNEI.

The sequence came from a woman aged 30 to 39 in good health. This rearrangement joins TRBV2 to TRBJ2-5; TRBD2 matches 10 bases. Sequenced sample: blood. This CDR3 is CASSPLAGDWETQYF. The CDR3 coding sequence is TGTGCCAGCAGCCCTCTAGCGGGAGATTGGGAGACCCAGTACTTC.